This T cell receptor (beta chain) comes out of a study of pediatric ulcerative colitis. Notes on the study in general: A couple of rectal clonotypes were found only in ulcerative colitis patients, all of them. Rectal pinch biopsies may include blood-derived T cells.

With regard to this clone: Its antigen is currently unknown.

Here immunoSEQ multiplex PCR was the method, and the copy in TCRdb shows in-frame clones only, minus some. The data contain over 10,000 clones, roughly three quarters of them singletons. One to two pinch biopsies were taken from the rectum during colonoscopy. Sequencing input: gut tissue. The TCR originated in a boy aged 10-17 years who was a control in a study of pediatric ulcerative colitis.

CDR3 sequence (DNA): TGTGCCAGCAGCCAAGATACGGAACCCCCCCGCTACACCTTC. Residues: CASSQDTEPPRYTF. The chain carries TRBV4-2 and TRBJ1-2; D is ambiguous. This CDR3 has 14 residues. Trimming took off 0 bases at V and 9 bases at J, with 14 bases between the two ends. CDR1 is LGHNA, CDR2 YNFKEQ, per germline.